These 30 T cell receptor beta chains were sequenced from one sample in a study of vaccination effects on CD4 cells after COVID-19. Viral peptide pool expansion of antigen-specific CD4+ T cells preceded sequencing in the ViraFEST assay. The authors isolated CD4+ T cells after around 11 days of culture. Sometime from March through December 2020, the person acquired a SARS-CoV-2 infection that PCR confirmed. Clones were sequenced by immunoSEQ multiplex PCR, and TCRdb holds only the in-frame ones, with some missing. The sample consists of about 19,000 clones, roughly four fifths of them appearing once. Their target antigens are unknown. The specimen comprised CD4+ T cells from PBMCs cultured with SARS-CoV-2 spike peptides, sampled before COVID-19 vaccination. These TCRs come from a human donor who had a prior SARS-CoV-2 infection.

The chain has TRBV4-1 and TRBJ1-3; no reliable D call. V was pared by 1 base and J by 3 bases, with 7 bases between. The CDR3 is made up of 14 amino acids. The germline V gene has CDR1 MGHRA and CDR2 YSYEKL. The CDR3 DNA reads TGCGCCAGCAGCCAAGGAGAATTTGGAAACACCATATATTTT. Translating gives CASSQGEFGNTIYF.

This clone was observed a handful of times. V and J are TRBV2 and TRBJ1-1, with 7 nucleotides matching TRBD1. This CDR3 spans 13 amino acids. The junction had 1 base not matched to a gene; V was cut back by 5 bases and J by 1 base. Germline lookup yields CDR1 SNHLY and CDR2 FYNNEI. CDR3 protein: CASSYRGNTEAFF. The CDR3 nucleotides are TGTGCCAGCAGTTACAGGGGGAACACTGAAGCTTTCTTT.

The V call is TRBV4-3, the J call TRBJ2-6; D uncertain. V was cut by 5 bases and J by 1 base, with 9 bases left in between. Germline V gene data show CDR1 as LGHNA and CDR2 as YSLEER. This CDR3 is 15 amino acids long. The CDR3 protein is CASSYRSSGANVLTF. The DNA for the CDR3 is TGCGCCAGCAGCTATCGGTCTTCTGGGGCCAACGTCCTGACTTTC.

The chain is built from TRBV12-5 and TRBJ2-3; D is unresolved. Germline lookup yields CDR1 LGHNT and CDR2 FRNRAP. V lost 6 bases, J lost 2 bases, and 6 bases lay in between. The CDR3 contains 12 residues. CDR3 amino acids: CASGGATDTQYF. CDR3 nucleotide sequence: TGTGCTAGTGGAGGCGCCACAGATACGCAGTATTTT. The full variable domain, completed using reference TRBV12-5 and TRBJ2-3, is DARVTQTPRHKVTEMGQEVTMRCQPILGHNTVFWYRQTMMQGLELLAYFRNRAPLDDSGMPKDRFSAEMPDATLATLKIQPSEPRDSAVYFCASGGATDTQYFGPGTRLTVL.

This chain connects TRBV5-1 to TRBJ1-1, with 8 bases lining up with TRBD1. Germline assignment: CDR1 SGHRS and CDR2 YFSETQ. V lost 3 bases, J lost 6 bases, and 10 bases stayed unmatched. The length of the CDR3 is 15 residues. The CDR3 DNA reads as TGCGCCAGCAGCTCATGGACAGGGATGGATTCTGAAGCTTTCTTT. Amino acid sequence: CASSSWTGMDSEAFF.

The chain is built from TRBV12-3 or TRBV12-4 and TRBJ2-1, with no clear D. The CDR3 is 13 residues long. V was cut by 5 bases and J by 13 bases, with 18 bases left in between. CDR3 protein: CASSLGPHRHQFF. Here the CDR3 DNA reads TGTGCCAGCAGTCTCGGGCCCCACAGACATCAGTTCTTC.

The chain couples TRBV19 to TRBJ2-1; D may be TRBD2 (6 bases). V was shortened by 4 bases and J by 4 bases, with 23 bases between the two germline ends. The CDR3 is made up of 18 amino acids. Germline CDR1 is LNHDA and CDR2 is SQIVND (reference sequence). The CDR3 DNA follows: TGTGCCAGTAGTAGGGGCCCTACCGGGGGTAAAGATTACAATGAGCAGTTCTTC. Residues: CASSRGPTGGKDYNEQFF.

This clone was counted between two and nine times. The CDR3 sequence: CASSPERGRKTNEKLFF. In nucleotides, the CDR3 is TGTGCCAGCAGCCCAGAGCGGGGGCGGAAAACTAATGAAAAACTGTTTTTT. The chain couples TRBV7-9 to TRBJ1-4; perhaps TRBD1 as D (6 bases). Between the trimmed V and J ends, which lost 5 bases and 1 base, there was a span of 17 bases. Germline V gene sequence: CDR1 SEHNR, CDR2 FQNEAQ (reference sequence). CDR3 length: 17 amino acids.

V usage is TRBV5-1 and J usage is TRBJ2-5, with 15 bases that match TRBD2. Losses at the gene ends were 3 bases for V and 4 bases for J; bases not matched to a gene: 7. The CDR3 spans 17 residues. CDR1 is SGHRS, CDR2 YFSETQ, per germline. The CDR3 spells CASSSGLAGGPGETQYF. DNA for the CDR3: TGCGCCAGCAGCTCTGGACTAGCGGGGGGGCCGGGAGAGACCCAGTACTTC. The whole variable domain, filled in from reference TRBV5-1 and TRBJ2-5, reads KAGVTQTPRYLIKTRGQQVTLSCSPISGHRSVSWYQQTPGQGLQFLFEYFSETQRNKGNFPGRFSGRQFSNSRSEMNVSTLELGDSALYLCASSSGLAGGPGETQYFGPGTRLLVL.

This clone has more than one count but fewer than ten. This chain joins TRBV4-2 and TRBJ2-7, with TRBD2 matching 7 bases. The CDR3 spans 15 residues. The V segment lost 0 bases and the J segment 4 bases; nucleotides outside the gene matches: 6. CDR1 is LGHNA, CDR2 YNFKEQ, per germline. The CDR3 loop reads CASSQDLASGYEQYF. CDR3 nucleotides: TGTGCCAGCAGCCAAGATTTGGCTAGCGGTTACGAGCAGTACTTC.

The chain carries TRBV10-3 and TRBJ1-5; 7 bases line up with TRBD1. The ends lost 6 bases at V and 1 base at J; junction bases unmatched: 6. The CDR3 is 15 amino acids. The germline V gene has CDR1 ENHRY and CDR2 SYGVKD. In DNA form, the CDR3 reads TGTGCCATCAGCCCAAAGGGACAGAGCAATCAGCCCCAGCATTTT. This codes for CAISPKGQSNQPQHF.

The CDR3 reads CASSPGQGAYEQYF. For the CDR3, the DNA is TGTGCCAGCAGTCCGGGACAGGGGGCGTACGAGCAGTACTTC. This chain connects TRBV9 to TRBJ2-7, with 12 bases lining up with TRBD1. The germline V gene has CDR1 SGDLS and CDR2 YYNGEE. The trim removed 5 bases at V and 4 bases at J, leaving 4 bases unmatched. This CDR3 spans 14 amino acids.

This clone was counted a few times. V usage is TRBV7-9 and J usage is TRBJ1-2; D perhaps matches TRBD1 (6 bases). V gave up 5 bases and J gave up 7 bases, with 11 bases separating them. Germline-derived CDR1 and CDR2 are SEHNR and FQNEAQ (reference sequence). CDR3 length equals 12 residues. This CDR3 reads CASSEDSPGYTF. DNA for the CDR3: TGTGCCAGCAGCGAGGACAGTCCTGGCTACACCTTC.

The CDR3 here is CASSHRLAGGIDEQFF. CDR3 DNA sequence: TGTGCCAGCAGCCACCGACTAGCGGGGGGGATCGATGAGCAGTTCTTC. The chain joins TRBV13 to TRBJ2-1; 14 nucleotides agree with TRBD2. CDR3 length: 16 amino acids. V lost 5 bases to trimming and J lost 8 bases; unmatched junction nucleotides: 8. The germline gives CDR1 PRHDT, CDR2 FYEKMQ (reference sequence). Full variable domain (remainder filled in from reference TRBV13 and TRBJ2-1): AAGVIQSPRHLIKEKRETATLKCYPIPRHDTVYWYQQGPGQDPQFLISFYEKMQSDKGSIPDRFSAQQFSDYHSELNMSSLELGDSALYFCASSHRLAGGIDEQFFGPGTRLTVL.

The CDR3 reads CASSFVENTEAFF. CDR3 coding DNA: TGTGCCAGCAGCTTTGTTGAGAACACTGAAGCTTTCTTT. The chain links TRBV7-9 to TRBJ1-1; D gene ambiguous. This CDR3 contains 13 residues. The V and J ends lost 3 bases and 1 base respectively, with 6 bases between them. Germline assignment: CDR1 SEHNR and CDR2 FQNEAQ (reference sequence).

This clone was counted a few times. The V call is TRBV4-2, the J call TRBJ1-5; 9 nucleotides line up with TRBD1. V lost 0 bases and J lost 3; bases outside the gene matches: 6. Germline CDR1 reads LGHNA; CDR2 reads YNFKEQ. The CDR3 loop spans 17 amino acids. The CDR3 nucleotides are TGTGCCAGCAGCCAAGATAGTGGGACAGGGTACAATCAGCCCCAGCATTTT. Its translation: CASSQDSGTGYNQPQHF.

The CDR3 loop reads CASQETYYSNQPQHF. In DNA, the CDR3 is TGTGCCAGCCAAGAGACTTATTATAGCAATCAGCCCCAGCATTTT. The chain has TRBV2 and TRBJ1-5; D unresolved. CDR1 and CDR2 from the germline V gene are SNHLY and FYNNEI. V was pared by 8 bases and J by 0 bases, with 14 bases between. The CDR3 length is 15 residues.

This chain connects TRBV27 to TRBJ1-4; D remains unclear. Trimming shortened V by 5 bases and J by 0 bases, and 19 bases separated the two germline ends. CDR1 and CDR2 (germline): MNHEY, SMNVEV (reference sequence). The CDR3 extends over 18 amino acids. The CDR3 sequence is CASSQNGLGPSTNEKLFF. DNA for the CDR3: TGTGCCAGCAGTCAAAATGGTTTGGGCCCATCAACTAATGAAAAACTGTTTTTT. The whole variable domain, filled in from reference TRBV27 and TRBJ1-4, reads EAQVTQNPRYLITVTGKKLTVTCSQNMNHEYMSWYRQDPGLGLRQIYYSMNVEVTDKGDVPEGYKVSRKEKRNFPLILESPSPNQTSLYFCASSQNGLGPSTNEKLFFGSGTQLSVL.

The V call is TRBV5-4, the J call TRBJ2-1, with D possibly being TRBD2 (7 bases). From germline, CDR1 is SGHNT and CDR2 YYREEE (reference sequence). Trimming cost V 5 bases and J 4 bases, with 16 bases left between them. This CDR3 is 15 amino acids long. The chain's CDR3 is CASRKGGGRYNEQFF. The CDR3 coding sequence is TGTGCCAGCAGAAAGGGGGGGGGACGGTACAATGAGCAGTTCTTC.

CDR3 nucleotide sequence: TGTGCCAGCAGCCAAGATCGAGAGATAATCTCCTACGAGCAGTACTTC. Protein product: CASSQDREIISYEQYF. V gene TRBV3-1 (or the pseudogene TRBV3-2) combines with J gene TRBJ2-7; no clear D. Trimming left V 0 bases short and J 0 bases short, with 12 bases between. The CDR3 extends over 16 amino acids. CDR1 is LGHDT, CDR2 YNNKEL, per germline (reference sequence).

The chain joins TRBV2 to TRBJ2-1, with D possibly TRBD2 on 5 matching bases. The CDR3 sequence is 14 residues long. Germline V gene data show CDR1 as SNHLY and CDR2 as FYNNEI. V was clipped by 8 bases and J by 3 bases, with 14 bases between them. The CDR3 reads CASSKSGIYNEQFF. In DNA form, the CDR3 reads TGTGCCAGCTCAAAGTCCGGGATCTACAATGAGCAGTTCTTC.

This clone appeared a few times. The V gene is TRBV30, the J gene TRBJ1-3; weak D call: TRBD1 (6 bases). With 2 bases removed from V and 0 bases from J, the gap between germline ends came to 11 bases. This CDR3 is built from 15 residues. The germline V gene has CDR1 GTSNPN and CDR2 SVGIG (reference sequence). For the CDR3, the DNA is TGTGCCTGGAGTTCGCAGACAGGCTCTGGAAACACCATATATTTT. Protein product: CAWSSQTGSGNTIYF. The entire variable domain, with the rest obtained from reference TRBV30 and TRBJ1-3, is as follows: SQTIHQWPATLVQPVGSPLSLECTVEGTSNPNLYWYRQAAGRGLQLLFYSVGIGQISSEVPQNLSASRPQDRQFILSSKKLLLSDSGFYLCAWSSQTGSGNTIYFGEGSWLTVV.

This rearrangement joins TRBV5-1 to TRBJ2-3, with D possibly TRBD2 on 5 matching bases. The CDR3 contains 13 residues. Trimming pared 2 bases from V and 1 base from J, leaving 5 bases between. Germline V gene lookup returns CDR1 SGHRS and CDR2 YFSETQ. The CDR3 reads CASSFSGTDTQYF. The CDR3 bases are TGCGCCAGCAGCTTTAGCGGCACAGATACGCAGTATTTT.

This sequence joins TRBV11-3 and TRBJ1-2; 9 bases fit TRBD1. V was clipped by 3 bases and J by 7 bases; unmatched bases: 9. Looked up from germline, CDR1 is SGHNT and CDR2 is YENEEA. This CDR3 region has 15 residues. The CDR3 DNA reads TGTGCCAGCAGCTTTAGAGGTGGGACAGGGTCTGGCTACACCTTC. Protein: CASSFRGGTGSGYTF.

V is TRBV4-2 and J is TRBJ2-2; D unclear. The V gene lost 0 bases and the J gene lost 0 bases, with 11 bases spanning the gap. The CDR3 is 17 amino acids. The V gene's germline CDR1 is LGHNA and CDR2 YNFKEQ. The CDR3 protein is CASSQDRRRSNTGELFF. The DNA for the CDR3 is TGTGCCAGCAGCCAAGATCGACGGCGGTCGAACACCGGGGAGCTGTTTTTT.

This clone was observed a few times. The rearrangement joins TRBV14 to TRBJ1-2, with 9 bases matching TRBD1. Losses at the gene ends were 5 bases for V and 7 bases for J; bases not matched to a gene: 8. The CDR3 is 14 residues long. Germline V gene lookup returns CDR1 SGHDN and CDR2 FVKESK. The CDR3 loop is CASSLTGGLVGYTF. The CDR3 DNA is TGTGCCAGCAGCTTAACAGGGGGCCTTGTTGGCTACACCTTC.

V and J are TRBV28 and TRBJ2-1, with 7 bases lining up with TRBD1. J gave up 8 bases and V 4 bases, and 8 bases lay outside the gene matches. The CDR3 loop spans 14 amino acids. CDR1 and CDR2 from the germline V gene are MDHEN and SYDVKM. The CDR3 here is CASSSDRAGDEQFF. CDR3 bases: TGTGCCAGCAGTTCTGACAGGGCTGGGGATGAGCAGTTCTTC.

This clone was seen just once. The V call is TRBV5-1, the J call TRBJ2-1, with 8 bases lining up with TRBD1. The germline CDR1 and CDR2 sequences are SGHRS and YFSETQ. The CDR3 is 16 residues long. V dropped 1 base and J dropped 7; count of bases not matched to a gene: 10. The CDR3 loop is CASSLLGGQGANEQFF. In DNA form, the CDR3 reads TGCGCCAGCAGCTTGCTTGGCGGGCAGGGGGCAAATGAGCAGTTCTTC.

This sequence joins TRBV5-1 and TRBJ2-1, with 10 bases identical to TRBD2. The junction had 5 bases not matched to a gene; V was cut back by 0 bases and J by 5 bases. The germline gives CDR1 SGHRS, CDR2 YFSETQ. CDR3 size: 16 residues. DNA for the CDR3: TGCGCCAGCAGCTTGGCCGGGACTAGCGTAGACAATGAGCAGTTCTTC. It encodes CASSLAGTSVDNEQFF.

V and J are TRBV2 and TRBJ2-7; the D gene is possibly TRBD2 (6 bases). The CDR3 contains 16 residues. Trimming shortened V by 3 bases and J by 7 bases, and 22 bases separated the two germline ends. Looked up from germline, CDR1 is SNHLY and CDR2 is FYNNEI. CDR3 protein: CASSEPSGEDFGEQYF. CDR3 nucleotides: TGTGCCAGCAGTGAGCCCTCGGGAGAGGACTTCGGAGAGCAGTACTTC.